A single sample is the source of the 24 T cell receptor beta chains below, sequenced in a study of patients and donors after allogeneic stem cell transplantation. TCRdb re-called the RT-PCR reads with MiXCR, one entry per CDR3 protein. Found here are about a million distinct CDR3 sequences, 18% of them singletons; the top ten hold about 6%. The sequenced sample consisted of blood, either unsorted or a sorted T cell fraction (not recorded which). Receptor source: a human donor who was either an allogeneic HSCT recipient or a stem cell or donor lymphocyte infusion donor (not recorded which). It is not recorded whose cells these are; they may come from a transplant donor.

This clonotype was picked up many times. V and J are TRBV7-2 and TRBJ1-6; D gene uncertain. Trimming pared 3 bases from V and 3 bases from J, leaving 12 bases between. CDR1 is SGHTA, CDR2 FQGNSA, per germline. This CDR3 is 16 amino acids long. CDR3 amino acids: CASSFTATRYNSPLHF. The CDR3 nucleotides read TGTGCCAGCAGCTTCACCGCAACTCGCTATAATTCACCCCTCCACTTT.

This clonotype was detected only a few times. The chain uses TRBV10-3 and TRBJ2-7, with D possibly matching TRBD2 (6 bases). Trimming removed 10 bases at V and 6 bases at J, with 16 bases between. Per the germline V gene, CDR1 is ENHRY and CDR2 is SYGVKD. The CDR3 extends over 12 amino acids. CDR3 sequence: CATQPAEGEQYF. CDR3 bases: TGTGCCACCCAGCCGGCGGAGGGCGAGCAGTACTTC.

This clonotype has a count of ten or more. The chain is built from TRBV29-1 and TRBJ1-1, with D unclear. The CDR3 sequence is 12 residues long. Germline V lookup: CDR1 SQVTM, CDR2 ANQGSEA. V was pared by 3 bases and J by 1 base, with 6 bases between. The CDR3 protein is CSVDRTNTEAFF. CDR3 nucleotide sequence: TGCAGCGTTGATAGGACGAACACTGAAGCTTTCTTT.

This clonotype was counted a few times. The chain carries TRBV27 and TRBJ1-4, with D possibly matching TRBD1 (5 bases). Germline lookup yields CDR1 MNHEY and CDR2 SMNVEV (reference sequence). V was trimmed by 3 bases and J by 4 bases, leaving 9 bases between them. The CDR3 runs 14 residues. In nucleotides, the CDR3 is TGTGCCAGCAGTTTCGGGGGAGGTAATGAAAAACTGTTTTTT. Protein sequence: CASSFGGGNEKLFF. The full variable domain, with the rest looked up from reference TRBV27 and TRBJ1-4, is EAQVTQNPRYLITVTGKKLTVTCSQNMNHEYMSWYRQDPGLGLRQIYYSMNVEVTDKGDVPEGYKVSRKEKRNFPLILESPSPNQTSLYFCASSFGGGNEKLFFGSGTQLSVL.

This clonotype was counted only a few times. This chain links TRBV20-1 with TRBJ1-6, with D maybe TRBD1 (5 bases). CDR3 length: 13 residues. V gave up 3 bases and J gave up 9 bases, with 12 bases separating them. CDR1 and CDR2 (germline): DFQATT, SNEGSKA (reference sequence). CDR3 residues: CSASQGGGSPLHF. CDR3 DNA sequence: TGCAGTGCTAGTCAGGGCGGTGGTTCACCCCTCCACTTT.

This chain connects TRBV6-1 to TRBJ1-5; no firm D call. The length of the CDR3 is 16 residues. CDR1 and CDR2 from the germline V gene are MNHNS and SASEGT. The V end was cut by 2 bases, the J end by 0 bases, with 11 bases between. CDR3 in amino acids: CASSESTTYSNQPQHF. In DNA form, the CDR3 reads TGTGCCAGCAGTGAATCGACAACATATAGCAATCAGCCCCAGCATTTT.

This chain uses TRBV11-1 with TRBJ2-1; D call uncertain. The CDR3 extends over 16 amino acids. Per the germline V gene, CDR1 is SGHAT and CDR2 is FQDESV (reference sequence). V lost 2 bases, J lost 9 bases, and 20 bases lay in between. CDR3 region: CASSLKVGVGASEQFF. The CDR3 nucleotides read TGTGCCAGCAGCTTAAAGGTTGGTGTTGGAGCTAGTGAGCAGTTCTTC.

The chain carries TRBV4-1 and TRBJ1-4; unclear D gene. V lost 0 bases to trimming and J lost 8 bases, with 16 bases between them. This CDR3 region has 16 residues. Per germline, CDR1 MGHRA and CDR2 YSYEKL. CDR3: CASSQDANTNEEKLFF. As DNA, the CDR3 is TGCGCCAGCAGCCAAGACGCGAACACCAATGAGGAAAAACTGTTTTTT.

The chain carries TRBV12-3 or TRBV12-4 and TRBJ1-3, with 8 bases fitting TRBD1. The CDR3 is made up of 15 amino acids. V was clipped by 5 bases and J by 2 bases; unmatched bases: 5. CDR3 protein: CASSTWDRTGNTIYF. CDR3 DNA: TGTGCCAGCAGTACGTGGGACAGGACTGGAAACACCATATATTTT.

The chain has TRBV24-1 and TRBJ2-1; no definite D call. The CDR3 consists of 12 residues. CDR1 and CDR2 from the germline V gene are KGHDR and SFDVKD. Trimming took 3 bases from V and 11 from J, leaving 10 bases between them. The CDR3: CATSDEIGKQFF. Written as DNA, the CDR3 is TGTGCCACCAGTGATGAAATTGGTAAGCAGTTCTTC.

The sample holds many counts of this clonotype. This rearrangement joins TRBV4-1 to TRBJ1-1; D is unclear. The length of the CDR3 is 14 residues. The V gene's germline CDR1 is MGHRA and CDR2 YSYEKL. Trimming left V 4 bases short and J 3 bases short, with 12 bases between. The CDR3 region is CASSRRATHTEAFF. CDR3 sequence (DNA): TGCGCCAGCAGCCGGCGGGCAACCCACACTGAAGCTTTCTTT.

Worth noting for this clonotype: It is likely a read error, because the conserved phenylalanine at the end of the CDR3 is missing. The chain recombines TRBV4-1 with TRBJ1-1, with TRBD1 identical over 8 bases. The germline V gene has CDR1 MGHRA and CDR2 YSYEKL. CDR3 length equals 16 residues. V trimming: 6 bases; J trimming: 1 base; junction bases outside the gene matches: 10. The CDR3 spells CASSVVRGRPNTEAFS. The CDR3 nucleotides read TGCGCCAGCAGTGTTGTCAGGGGGCGTCCGAACACTGAAGCTTTCTCT.

The gene calls are TRBV5-1 and TRBJ2-7; 7 bases are a match to TRBD2. Germline CDR1 is SGHRS and CDR2 is YFSETQ. This CDR3 has 16 residues. V shed 0 bases and J 4 bases; nucleotides not matched to a gene: 10. As DNA, the CDR3 is TGCGCCAGCAGCTTGGAGGGGTCAGCGGGGCCGTACGAGCAGTACTTC. This gives the protein CASSLEGSAGPYEQYF.

This clonotype was recorded a few times. This chain joins TRBV2 and TRBJ1-1; D might be TRBD1 (5 bases). This CDR3 has 13 amino acids. Looked up from germline, CDR1 is SNHLY and CDR2 is FYNNEI. V was pared by 7 bases and J by 6 bases, with 15 bases between. DNA of the CDR3: TGTGCCAGCATCCCTGAGGGGAGGGCTGAAGCTTTCTTT. It encodes CASIPEGRAEAFF. The full variable domain, its missing parts supplied by reference TRBV2 and TRBJ1-1, is EPEVTQTPSHQVTQMGQEVILRCVPISNHLYFYWYRQILGQKVEFLVSFYNNEISEKSEIFDDQFSVERPDGSNFTLKIRSTKLEDSAMYFCASIPEGRAEAFFGQGTRLTVV.

This clonotype has just a few counts. The chain carries TRBV7-9 and TRBJ1-2, with 12 positions matching TRBD1. After removal of 2 bases from V and 7 bases from J, the junction contained 5 bases not matched to a gene. CDR1 SEHNR and CDR2 FQNEAQ come from the germline V gene (reference sequence). There are 15 residues in the CDR3. The CDR3 region has the DNA TGTGCCAGCAGCTTACGGGACAGGGGGCGCGCTGGCTACACCTTC. This codes for CASSLRDRGRAGYTF.

The rearrangement joins TRBV20-1 to TRBJ2-7; possibly TRBD1 for D (6 bases). CDR3 length equals 14 residues. CDR1 and CDR2 (germline): DFQATT, SNEGSKA (reference sequence). Trimming shortened V by 3 bases and J by 0 bases, and 12 bases separated the two germline ends. This CDR3 reads CSARDSSSSYEQYF. DNA for the CDR3: TGCAGTGCTAGGGACAGTTCGAGCTCCTACGAGCAGTACTTC.

The V and J genes are TRBV7-8 and TRBJ2-5; D is ambiguous. The V and J ends lost 5 bases and 3 bases respectively, with 19 bases between them. CDR3 size: 16 residues. Germline CDR1 is SGHVS and CDR2 is FQNEAQ. In DNA, the CDR3 is TGTGCCAGCAGCCCCCCCCTGCGGTGGGTGGAAGAGACCCAGTACTTC. It is translated as CASSPPLRWVEETQYF. Using reference TRBV7-8 and TRBJ2-5 for the parts outside the CDR3, the full variable domain is GAGVSQSPRYKVAKRGQDVALRCDPISGHVSLFWYQQALGQGPEFLTYFQNEAQLDKSGLPSDRFFAERPEGSVSTLKIQRTQQEDSAVYLCASSPPLRWVEETQYFGPGTRLLVL.

A note on this clonotype: With a much larger clone just one base away, this may be a read error. The chain carries TRBV12-3 or TRBV12-4 and TRBJ1-5; 7 bases agree with TRBD1. This CDR3 comprises 13 residues. The chain's CDR3 is CASSLDRVQLQHF. The CDR3 DNA reads TGTGCCAGCAGCTTAGACAGGGTCCAGCTCCAGCATTTT.

The chain carries TRBV24-1 and TRBJ2-5; 8 bases line up with TRBD2. CDR1 is KGHDR, CDR2 SFDVKD, per germline. J was trimmed by 5 bases and V by 3 bases; bases with no gene match: 4. The CDR3 totals 14 residues. The CDR3 here is CATSDPGTSETQYF. The CDR3 nucleotides read TGTGCCACCAGTGATCCGGGGACTAGTGAGACCCAGTACTTC.

This clonotype was detected only a few times. The rearrangement links TRBV20-1 to TRBJ1-3, with a weak D call TRBD1 (5 bases). This CDR3 comprises 14 residues. Trimming pared 0 bases from V and 4 bases from J, leaving 10 bases between. Germline CDR1 and CDR2: DFQATT and SNEGSKA (reference sequence). CDR3 coding DNA: TGCAGTGCTAGAGATTCATGGACAGGAAACACCATATATTTT. The encoded protein is CSARDSWTGNTIYF.

In this sample, this clonotype turned up a few times. V and J are TRBV6-5 and TRBJ2-1; 15 bases align to TRBD2. Looked up from germline, CDR1 is MNHEY and CDR2 is SVGAGI. V lost 4 bases, J lost 12 bases, and 10 bases stayed unmatched. This CDR3 contains 16 residues. CDR3 in amino acids: CASSSIGLAGGPGQFF. The CDR3 DNA reads TGTGCCAGCAGTTCGATCGGACTAGCGGGGGGGCCCGGGCAGTTCTTC.

In this sample, this clonotype turned up many times. The chain joins TRBV10-3 to TRBJ1-1; weak D call: TRBD1 (5 bases). Germline V gene data show CDR1 as ENHRY and CDR2 as SYGVKD. The CDR3 is made up of 12 amino acids. Trimming stripped 4 bases from V and 8 bases from J, with 11 bases between. CDR3 in DNA: TGTGCCATCAGTGGGTCTCGGACAGAAGCTTTCTTT. Protein sequence: CAISGSRTEAFF.

This clonotype came up a few times. The rearrangement links TRBV12-3 or TRBV12-4 to TRBJ2-7, with TRBD1 matching 7 bases. This CDR3 comprises 16 residues. The V segment lost 6 bases and the J segment 0 bases; nucleotides outside the gene matches: 11. DNA for the CDR3: TGTGCCAGCAGCCCCGGGACAGTAAAACCCTCCTACGAGCAGTACTTC. Its translation: CASSPGTVKPSYEQYF.

The rearrangement links TRBV18 to TRBJ2-1; D is perhaps TRBD1 or TRBD2 (5 bases each). The CDR3 runs 14 residues. V lost 3 bases to trimming and J lost 10 bases, with 16 bases between them. The V gene's germline CDR1 is KGHSH and CDR2 LQKENI. The CDR3 coding sequence is TGTGCCAGCTCACCCACATTGGGGGTTCGAGAGCAGTTCTTC. This codes for CASSPTLGVREQFF.